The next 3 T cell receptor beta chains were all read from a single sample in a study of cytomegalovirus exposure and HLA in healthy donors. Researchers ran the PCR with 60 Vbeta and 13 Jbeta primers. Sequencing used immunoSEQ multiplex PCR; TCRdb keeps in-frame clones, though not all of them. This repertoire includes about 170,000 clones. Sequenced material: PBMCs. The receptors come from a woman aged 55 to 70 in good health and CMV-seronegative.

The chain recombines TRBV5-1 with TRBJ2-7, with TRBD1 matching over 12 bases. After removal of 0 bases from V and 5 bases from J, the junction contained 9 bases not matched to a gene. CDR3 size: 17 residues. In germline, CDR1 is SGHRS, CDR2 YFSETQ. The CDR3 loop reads CASSLDFRGQGADEQYF. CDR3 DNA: TGCGCCAGCAGCTTGGATTTTAGGGGACAGGGGGCAGACGAGCAGTACTTC.

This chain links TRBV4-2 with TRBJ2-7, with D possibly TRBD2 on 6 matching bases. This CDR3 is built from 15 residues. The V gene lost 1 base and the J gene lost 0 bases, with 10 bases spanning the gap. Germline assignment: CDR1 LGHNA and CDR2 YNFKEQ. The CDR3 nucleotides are TGTGCCAGCAGCCAAGTACGGGGGAACTCCTACGAGCAGTACTTC. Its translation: CASSQVRGNSYEQYF.

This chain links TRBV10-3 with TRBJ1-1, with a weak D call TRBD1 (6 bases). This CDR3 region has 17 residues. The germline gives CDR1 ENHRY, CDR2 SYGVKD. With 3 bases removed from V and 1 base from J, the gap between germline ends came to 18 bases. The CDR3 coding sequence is TGTGCCATCAGTGACCAGGGAAAACAGGGACCGAACACTGAAGCTTTCTTT. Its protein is CAISDQGKQGPNTEAFF.